This TCR beta chain derives from a study of Ad26.COV2.S vaccination and SARS-CoV-2 variants. Findings of the study overall: Estimates derived from TCR breadth and depth analyses may have underestimated total T cell responses.

Treatment noted: some 19 received Ad26.COV2.S at low or high dose, single or two shots; several received placebo; per-sample allocation not given. Sample collection was performed on day 63 after the first vaccine or placebo injection. An adult donor aged 18-55 years was enrolled in Boston. V shed 3 bases and J shed 3 bases, with 12 bases lying between them. The CDR3 runs 14 residues. Germline loops: CDR1 MNHNS, CDR2 SASEGT. In regard to this clone: Its antigen is as yet unknown.

Assay: immunoSEQ multiplex PCR; the TCRdb copy retains only in-frame clones and omits some. Of a few hundred thousand clones in the sample, roughly 84% are singletons; the top ten hold around 3.6%. This sequence joins TRBV6-1 and TRBJ2-7; TRBD1 might be the D (6 bases). This receptor was obtained from a person between 18 and 60 years old who received the Ad26.COV2.S COVID-19 vaccine or a placebo. Sequencing used peripheral blood, obtained in a trial of Ad26.COV2.S vaccine versus placebo. Written as DNA, the CDR3 is TGTGCCAGCAGTGACCGGACAGCTGGCTACGAGCAGTACTTC. Translating it yields CASSDRTAGYEQYF.